Below are 18 T cell receptor beta chains sequenced from a single sample in a study of cytomegalovirus exposure and HLA in healthy donors. PCR involved 60 Vbeta and 13 Jbeta primers. The repertoire was sequenced with immunoSEQ multiplex PCR; TCRdb's copy has only in-frame clones and lacks some. The profile covers fewer than 130,000 clones, with about 70% appearing a single time and less than 3.5% taken by the ten largest. Specimen: PBMCs. The source is a man aged 50 to 59 in good health and CMV-seropositive.

This clone was detected a few times. The chain uses TRBV5-4 and TRBJ1-1; D may be TRBD1 (6 bases). Trimming removed 4 bases from V and 4 bases from J, with 17 bases in between. The CDR3 sequence is 15 residues long. Germline V gene data show CDR1 as SGHNT and CDR2 as YYREEE (reference sequence). This CDR3 is CASSRAAKQGTEAFF. In nucleotides, the CDR3 is TGTGCCAGCAGCCGAGCCGCTAAACAGGGCACTGAAGCTTTCTTT. Combining the CDR3 with reference TRBV5-4 and TRBJ1-1 gives the whole variable domain ETGVTQSPTHLIKTRGQQVTLRCSSQSGHNTVSWYQQALGQGPQFIFQYYREEENGRGNFPPRFSGLQFPNYSSELNVNALELDDSALYLCASSRAAKQGTEAFFGQGTRLTVV.

The table lists this clone with a few counts. This chain uses TRBV2 with TRBJ2-1, with 10 nucleotides matching TRBD2. With V trimmed by 7 bases and J by 4 bases, 10 bases remained unmatched. The CDR3 sequence is 16 residues long. CDR1 and CDR2 from the germline V gene are SNHLY and FYNNEI. The CDR3 sequence is CASTTWTSGVYNEQFF. CDR3 in DNA: TGTGCCAGCACAACTTGGACTAGCGGAGTGTACAATGAGCAGTTCTTC.

The chain links TRBV2 to TRBJ1-1, with a tentative D call TRBD1 (5 bases). Trimming removed 6 bases at V and 6 bases at J, with 17 bases between. The germline gives CDR1 SNHLY, CDR2 FYNNEI. The CDR3 has 14 amino acids. The CDR3, as DNA: TGTGCCAGCAGCTCCGACAGCGGGGACCCTGAAGCTTTCTTT. Translation gives CASSSDSGDPEAFF.

This rearrangement joins TRBV9 to TRBJ2-7; the match to TRBD1 covers 7 bases. V was clipped by 3 bases and J by 6 bases; unmatched bases: 9. The germline CDR1 and CDR2 sequences are SGDLS and YYNGEE. This CDR3 is built from 14 residues. CDR3 residues: CASSAGGTGVEQYF. CDR3 DNA: TGTGCCAGCAGCGCAGGGGGAACAGGGGTCGAGCAGTACTTC.

The rearrangement links TRBV6-4 to TRBJ2-7; D uncertain. From germline, CDR1 is MRHNA and CDR2 SNTAGT. The CDR3 has 13 residues. V gave up 0 bases and J gave up 5 bases, with 8 bases separating them. The CDR3 loop reads CASSDSKTNEQYF. CDR3 bases: TGTGCCAGCAGTGACTCGAAAACAAACGAGCAGTACTTC.

The chain combines TRBV2 with TRBJ1-1; 7 bases fit TRBD1. Germline V gene sequence: CDR1 SNHLY, CDR2 FYNNEI. The junction had 7 bases not matched to a gene; V was cut back by 4 bases and J by 2 bases. This CDR3 is built from 15 residues. CDR3 in amino acids: CASSATGRANTEAFF. The CDR3 nucleotides read TGTGCCAGCAGTGCGACAGGGAGAGCCAACACTGAAGCTTTCTTT. Together with reference TRBV2 and TRBJ1-1, the CDR3 gives the full variable domain: EPEVTQTPSHQVTQMGQEVILRCVPISNHLYFYWYRQILGQKVEFLVSFYNNEISEKSEIFDDQFSVERPDGSNFTLKIRSTKLEDSAMYFCASSATGRANTEAFFGQGTRLTVV.

The chain joins TRBV5-1 to TRBJ2-7; a possible D gene is TRBD1 (6 bases). Trimming pared 4 bases from V and 1 base from J, leaving 18 bases between. The CDR3 sequence is 16 residues long. Germline-derived CDR1 and CDR2 are SGHRS and YFSETQ. CDR3 loop: CASSVTGLGRSYEQYF. The CDR3, as DNA: TGCGCCAGCAGCGTTACAGGGCTGGGTAGATCCTACGAGCAGTACTTC. Complete variable domain (other parts from reference TRBV5-1 and TRBJ2-7): KAGVTQTPRYLIKTRGQQVTLSCSPISGHRSVSWYQQTPGQGLQFLFEYFSETQRNKGNFPGRFSGRQFSNSRSEMNVSTLELGDSALYLCASSVTGLGRSYEQYFGPGTRLTVT.

This clone was observed once. CDR3: CSVTSADTDTQYF. As DNA, the CDR3 is TGCAGCGTCACGTCGGCGGACACAGATACGCAGTATTTT. V and J are TRBV29-1 and TRBJ2-3; D remains ambiguous. V lost 6 bases, J lost 2 bases, and 12 bases lay in between. There are 13 residues in the CDR3. CDR1 SQVTM and CDR2 ANQGSEA come from the germline V gene.

On this clone: The sample has other DNA sequences that encode this CDR3 too. The rearrangement uses TRBV5-1 and TRBJ2-2; 10 bases fit TRBD2. The CDR3 totals 15 residues. V was clipped by 7 bases and J by 5 bases; unmatched bases: 8. Germline-derived CDR1 and CDR2 are SGHRS and YFSETQ. The CDR3 region has the DNA TGCGCCAGCTCCCCCGGGACTAGCGCTACCGGGGAGCTGTTTTTT. Its translation is CASSPGTSATGELFF.

The J gene is TRBJ2-4, the V gene TRBV19, with 7 bases aligning to TRBD2. The germline gives CDR1 LNHDA, CDR2 SQIVND (reference sequence). J lost 5 bases, V lost 3 bases, and 10 bases had no gene match. There are 16 residues in the CDR3. DNA of the CDR3: TGTGCCAGTAGTATCGGGCGGGGAGGGGCCCAAAACATTCAGTACTTC. This encodes CASSIGRGGAQNIQYF.

The J gene is TRBJ2-5, the V gene TRBV5-1; 10 nucleotides match TRBD2. After removal of 4 bases from V and 2 bases from J, the junction contained 5 bases not matched to a gene. The V gene's germline CDR1 is SGHRS and CDR2 YFSETQ. The CDR3 totals 15 residues. Here the CDR3 reads CASSPSGRGQETQYF. As DNA, the CDR3 is TGCGCCAGCAGCCCTAGCGGGAGAGGGCAAGAGACCCAGTACTTC.

The chain links TRBV5-1 to TRBJ1-2; D may be TRBD1 (6 bases). Germline lookup yields CDR1 SGHRS and CDR2 YFSETQ. The V end was cut by 4 bases, the J end by 8 bases, with 24 bases between. The CDR3 length is 16 residues. The CDR3 is CASSRKSGTFPLGYTF. In DNA form, the CDR3 reads TGCGCCAGCAGCCGGAAAAGCGGGACATTCCCTTTGGGCTACACCTTC.

The rearrangement uses TRBV5-8 and TRBJ2-7; 7 bases are shared with TRBD1. Unmatched junction bases numbered 12, after V lost 7 bases and J lost 5 bases. In germline, CDR1 is SGHTS, CDR2 YDEGEE. The CDR3 runs to 14 residues. The CDR3 protein is CASLRTGEGDEQYF. Written as DNA, the CDR3 is TGTGCCAGCTTAAGGACAGGAGAAGGGGACGAGCAGTACTTC.

The chain links TRBV19 to TRBJ2-3; TRBD1 aligns across 9 bases. The ends lost 1 base at V and 2 bases at J; junction bases unmatched: 1. The germline gives CDR1 LNHDA, CDR2 SQIVND (reference sequence). This CDR3 has 15 amino acids. The chain's CDR3 is CASSIGQGDTDTQYF. The CDR3 DNA follows: TGTGCCAGTAGTATAGGACAGGGGGACACAGATACGCAGTATTTT.

The V gene is TRBV30, the J gene TRBJ2-1; the match to TRBD2 covers 10 bases. The length of the CDR3 is 15 residues. The germline gives CDR1 GTSNPN, CDR2 SVGIG (reference sequence). The junction had 10 bases not matched to a gene; V was cut back by 7 bases and J by 4 bases. CDR3 sequence: CASDHLAGVYNEQFF. The CDR3 DNA sequence: TGTGCCTCCGACCATCTAGCGGGAGTTTACAATGAGCAGTTCTTC.

The V gene is TRBV19, the J gene TRBJ1-1; D uncertain. The V and J ends lost 7 bases and 3 bases respectively, with 12 bases between them. This CDR3 region has 13 residues. Germline V gives CDR1 LNHDA, CDR2 SQIVND (reference sequence). CDR3 sequence (DNA): TGTGCCAGTAATTATGAGGGCGACACTGAAGCTTTCTTT. Amino acids: CASNYEGDTEAFF.

The V call is TRBV11-2, the J call TRBJ2-2; TRBD1 is a possible D gene (6 bases). Trimming left V 3 bases short and J 5 bases short, with 13 bases between. The CDR3 sequence is 15 residues long. Germline CDR1 is SGHAT and CDR2 is FQNNGV. CDR3 in amino acids: CASSFSGTPTGELFF. CDR3 coding DNA: TGTGCCAGCAGCTTCTCCGGGACACCTACCGGGGAGCTGTTTTTT. The whole variable domain, filled in from reference TRBV11-2 and TRBJ2-2, reads EAGVAQSPRYKIIEKRQSVAFWCNPISGHATLYWYQQILGQGPKLLIQFQNNGVVDDSQLPKDRFSAERLKGVDSTLKIQPAKLEDSAVYLCASSFSGTPTGELFFGEGSRLTVL.

V is TRBV7-9 and J is TRBJ2-7, with D possibly TRBD2 on 6 matching bases. Germline-derived CDR1 and CDR2 are SEHNR and FQNEAQ (reference sequence). This CDR3 has 15 amino acids. The V end lost 5 bases, the J end lost 5 bases, and 19 bases lay between the germline ends. This chain's CDR3 is CASSPGTPGYHEQYF. CDR3 DNA: TGTGCCAGCAGCCCTGGGACTCCGGGGTACCACGAGCAGTACTTC.